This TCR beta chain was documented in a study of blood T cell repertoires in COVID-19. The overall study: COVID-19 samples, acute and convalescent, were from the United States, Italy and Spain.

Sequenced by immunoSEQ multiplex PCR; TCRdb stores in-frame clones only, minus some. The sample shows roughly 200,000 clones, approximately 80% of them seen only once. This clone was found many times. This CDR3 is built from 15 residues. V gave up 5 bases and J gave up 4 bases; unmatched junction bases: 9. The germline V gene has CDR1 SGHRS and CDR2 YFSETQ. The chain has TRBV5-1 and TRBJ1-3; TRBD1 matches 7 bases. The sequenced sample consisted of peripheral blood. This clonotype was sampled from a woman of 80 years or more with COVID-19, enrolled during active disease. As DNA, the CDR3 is TGCGCCAGCAGACCCACAGGGGCCGGAGGAAACACCATATATTTT. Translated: CASRPTGAGGNTIYF.